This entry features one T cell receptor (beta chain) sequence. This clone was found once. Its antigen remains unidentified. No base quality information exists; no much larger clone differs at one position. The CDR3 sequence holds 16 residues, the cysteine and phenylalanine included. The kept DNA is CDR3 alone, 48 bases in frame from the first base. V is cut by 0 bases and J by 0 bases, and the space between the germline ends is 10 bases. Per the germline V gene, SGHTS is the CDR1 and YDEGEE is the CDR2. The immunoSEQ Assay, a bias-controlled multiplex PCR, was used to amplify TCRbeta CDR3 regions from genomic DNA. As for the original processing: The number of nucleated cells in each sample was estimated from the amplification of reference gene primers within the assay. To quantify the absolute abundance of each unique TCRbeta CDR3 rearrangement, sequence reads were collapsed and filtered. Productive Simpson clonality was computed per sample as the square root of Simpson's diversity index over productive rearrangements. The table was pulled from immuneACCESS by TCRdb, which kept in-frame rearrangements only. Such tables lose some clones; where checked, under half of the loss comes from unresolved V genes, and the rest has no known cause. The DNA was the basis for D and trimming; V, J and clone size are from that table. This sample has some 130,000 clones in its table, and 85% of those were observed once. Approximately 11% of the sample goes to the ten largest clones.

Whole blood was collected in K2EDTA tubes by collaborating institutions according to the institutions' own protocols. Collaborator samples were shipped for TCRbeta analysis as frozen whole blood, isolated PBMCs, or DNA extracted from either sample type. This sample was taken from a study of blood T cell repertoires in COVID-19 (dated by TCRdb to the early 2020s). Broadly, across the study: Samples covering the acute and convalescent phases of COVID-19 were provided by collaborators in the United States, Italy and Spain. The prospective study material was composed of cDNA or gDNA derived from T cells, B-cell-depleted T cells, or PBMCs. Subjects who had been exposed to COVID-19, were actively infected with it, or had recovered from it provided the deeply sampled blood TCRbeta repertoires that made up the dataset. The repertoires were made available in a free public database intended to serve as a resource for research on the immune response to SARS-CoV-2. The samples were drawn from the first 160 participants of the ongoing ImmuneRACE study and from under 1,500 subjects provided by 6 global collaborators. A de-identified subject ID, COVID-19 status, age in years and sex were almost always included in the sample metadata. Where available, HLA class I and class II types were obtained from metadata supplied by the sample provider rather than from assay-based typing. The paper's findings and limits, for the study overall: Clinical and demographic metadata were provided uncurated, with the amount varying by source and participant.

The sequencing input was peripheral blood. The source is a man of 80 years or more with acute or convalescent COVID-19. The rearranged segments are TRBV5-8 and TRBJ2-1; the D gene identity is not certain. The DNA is TGTGCCAGCAGCTTGGACAGAACCAGCTCCTACAATGAGCAGTTCTTC. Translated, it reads CASSLDRTSSYNEQFF.